This is a list of T cell receptor beta chains from one sample in a study of T cell repertoires in cytomegalovirus infection. In TCRdb, the reads were re-called with MiXCR into one record per CDR3 protein. The data show 290,000 or so distinct CDR3 sequences, about 8.8% seen once. Sequencing was carried out using PBMCs. The receptors originated from a human donor in good health (CMV status not recorded). Some clones in this sample may be carry-over from other donors' samples. CDR3s include the opening cysteine and the closing phenylalanine or tryptophan. Each record gives: D gene, V gene, J gene, clone size, CDR3 length, CDR3 protein, CDR3 DNA. D genes are given only for firm matches. Rows may omit the clone size; those that give it use once, few, many or a size class.

d_call: NA
v_call: TRBV9
j_call: TRBJ1-2
clone_size: NA
cdr3_length: 14
cdr3_aa: CASSIQGTGYGYTF
cdr3_nt: TGTGCCAGCAGCATCCAGGGGACGGGCTATGGCTACACCTTC

d_call: NA
v_call: TRBV28
j_call: TRBJ1-5
clone_size: NA
cdr3_length: 13
cdr3_aa: CASRTENNQPQHF
cdr3_nt: TGTGCCAGCAGGACAGAGAACAATCAGCCCCAGCATTTT

d_call: NA
v_call: TRBV7-9
j_call: TRBJ2-7
clone_size: NA
cdr3_length: 13
cdr3_aa: CASSPDRTGREYF
cdr3_nt: TGTGCCAGCAGCCCAGATCGGACGGGAAGGGAGTACTTC

d_call: TRBD1
v_call: TRBV7-3
j_call: TRBJ1-2
clone_size: NA
cdr3_length: 15
cdr3_aa: CASSTFDRVDYGYTF
cdr3_nt: TGTGCCAGCAGCACATTCGACAGGGTAGATTATGGCTACACCTTC

d_call: NA
v_call: TRBV7-9
j_call: TRBJ2-2
clone_size: many
cdr3_length: 15
cdr3_aa: CASSLYQANTGELFF
cdr3_nt: TGTGCCAGCAGCTTATACCAGGCGAACACCGGGGAGCTGTTTTTT

d_call: TRBD2
v_call: TRBV7-2
j_call: TRBJ2-1
clone_size: many
cdr3_length: 16
cdr3_aa: CASSRQRTSGYNEQFF
cdr3_nt: TGTGCCAGCAGCCGACAGCGGACTAGCGGCTACAATGAGCAGTTCTTC

d_call: NA
v_call: TRBV7-8
j_call: TRBJ2-3
clone_size: many
cdr3_length: 17
cdr3_aa: CASSPVMASRHPDTQYF
cdr3_nt: TGTGCCAGCAGCCCTGTGATGGCATCACGTCACCCAGATACGCAGTATTTT

d_call: TRBD1
v_call: TRBV28
j_call: TRBJ2-6
clone_size: NA
cdr3_length: 18
cdr3_aa: CASSFISQGAYGANVLTF
cdr3_nt: TGTGCCAGCAGTTTTATCAGCCAGGGGGCGTATGGGGCCAACGTCCTGACTTTC

d_call: NA
v_call: TRBV20-1
j_call: TRBJ1-6
clone_size: many
cdr3_length: 15
cdr3_aa: CSASLGGRNNSPLHF
cdr3_nt: TGCAGTGCTTCCCTGGGGGGACGGAACAATTCACCCCTCCACTTT

d_call: NA
v_call: TRBV7-2
j_call: TRBJ2-3
clone_size: many
cdr3_length: 19
cdr3_aa: CASRLGTNTFPRGTDTQYF
cdr3_nt: TGTGCCAGCAGGTTGGGGACAAACACCTTCCCTCGGGGCACAGATACGCAGTATTTT

d_call: NA
v_call: TRBV7-9
j_call: TRBJ2-3
clone_size: many
cdr3_length: 16
cdr3_aa: CASSSFEGGDTDTQYF
cdr3_nt: TGTGCCAGCAGCTCCTTTGAGGGCGGAGACACAGATACGCAGTATTTT

d_call: TRBD1
v_call: TRBV6-2/TRBV6-3
j_call: TRBJ2-6
clone_size: many
cdr3_length: 17
cdr3_aa: CASTPGQGFSGANVLTF
cdr3_nt: TGTGCCAGCACCCCGGGACAGGGCTTCTCTGGGGCCAACGTCCTGACTTTC

d_call: NA
v_call: TRBV5-1
j_call: TRBJ2-2
clone_size: few
cdr3_length: 15
cdr3_aa: CASREGALNTGELFF
cdr3_nt: TGCGCCAGCCGGGAGGGGGCCCTGAACACCGGGGAGCTGTTTTTT

d_call: NA
v_call: TRBV7-9
j_call: TRBJ1-5
clone_size: many
cdr3_length: 13
cdr3_aa: CASSSKGGQPQHF
cdr3_nt: TGTGCCAGCAGCTCTAAGGGGGGTCAGCCCCAGCATTTT

d_call: TRBD1
v_call: TRBV28
j_call: TRBJ2-2
clone_size: many
cdr3_length: 17
cdr3_aa: CASFPNPGQVGTGELFF
cdr3_nt: TGTGCCAGCTTCCCAAATCCGGGACAGGTCGGAACCGGGGAGCTGTTTTTT

d_call: NA
v_call: TRBV20-1
j_call: TRBJ2-7
clone_size: many
cdr3_length: 13
cdr3_aa: CSALTGLSYEQYF
cdr3_nt: TGCAGTGCTCTGACAGGCTTATCCTACGAGCAGTACTTC

d_call: NA
v_call: TRBV29-1
j_call: TRBJ1-6
clone_size: NA
cdr3_length: 13
cdr3_aa: CSVAQGVGSPLHF
cdr3_nt: TGCAGCGTTGCGCAGGGAGTTGGATCACCCCTCCACTTT

d_call: NA
v_call: TRBV20-1
j_call: TRBJ1-5
clone_size: few
cdr3_length: 14
cdr3_aa: CSAWGERAGQPQHF
cdr3_nt: TGCAGTGCTTGGGGAGAGAGGGCGGGTCAGCCCCAGCATTTT